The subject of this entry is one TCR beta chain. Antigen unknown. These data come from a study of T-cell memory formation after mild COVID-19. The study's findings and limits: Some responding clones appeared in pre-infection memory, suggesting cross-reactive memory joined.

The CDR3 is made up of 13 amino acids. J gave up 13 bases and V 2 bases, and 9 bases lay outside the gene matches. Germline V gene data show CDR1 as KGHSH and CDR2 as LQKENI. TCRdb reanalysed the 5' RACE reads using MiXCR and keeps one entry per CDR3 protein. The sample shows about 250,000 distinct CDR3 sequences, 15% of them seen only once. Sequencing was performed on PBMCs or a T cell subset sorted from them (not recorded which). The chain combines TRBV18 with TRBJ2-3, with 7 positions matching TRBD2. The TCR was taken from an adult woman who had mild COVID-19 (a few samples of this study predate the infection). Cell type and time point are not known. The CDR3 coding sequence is TGTGCCAGCTCACCAAGTATTGAGACTAGCAAGTATTTT. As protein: CASSPSIETSKYF.